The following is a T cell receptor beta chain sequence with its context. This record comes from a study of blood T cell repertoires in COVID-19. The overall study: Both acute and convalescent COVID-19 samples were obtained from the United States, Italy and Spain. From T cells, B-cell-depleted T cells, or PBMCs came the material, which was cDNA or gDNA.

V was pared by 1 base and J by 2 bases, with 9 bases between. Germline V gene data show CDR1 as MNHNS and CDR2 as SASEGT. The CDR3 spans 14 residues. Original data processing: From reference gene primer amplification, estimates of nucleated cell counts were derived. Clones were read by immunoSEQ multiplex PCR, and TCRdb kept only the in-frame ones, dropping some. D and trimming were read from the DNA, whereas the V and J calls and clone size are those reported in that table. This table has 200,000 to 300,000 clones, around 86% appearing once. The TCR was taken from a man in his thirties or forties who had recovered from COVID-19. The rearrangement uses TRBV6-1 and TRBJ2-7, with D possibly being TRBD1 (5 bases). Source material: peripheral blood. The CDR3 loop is CASSEDYRPYEQYF. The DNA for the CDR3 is TGTGCCAGCAGTGAAGACTACAGGCCCTACGAGCAGTACTTC.